Listed below are T cell receptor beta chains from one sample, sequenced in a study of T cells of healthy individuals. One entry per CDR3 protein, called by TCRdb with MiXCR from the 5' RACE reads. This repertoire shows approximately 89,000 distinct CDR3 sequences, around 5.1% found once; its top ten account for around 6.9%. Every receptor here comes from a female donor in good health. Both conserved end residues are part of each CDR3. Each record gives: D gene, J gene, V gene, CDR3 protein. D genes are given only for firm matches.

d_call: .; j_call: TRBJ2-7; v_call: TRBV28; cdr3_aa: CASSFGRMSTLEQYF
d_call: .; j_call: TRBJ1-5; v_call: TRBV24-1; cdr3_aa: CATSVGRGDSNQPQHF
d_call: .; j_call: TRBJ2-3; v_call: TRBV30; cdr3_aa: CARGFDTDTQYF
d_call: TRBD1; j_call: TRBJ1-1; v_call: TRBV11-2; cdr3_aa: CASSLGQGHQKAFF
d_call: .; j_call: TRBJ2-5; v_call: TRBV30; cdr3_aa: CAWTAGATQYF
d_call: .; j_call: TRBJ1-3; v_call: TRBV6-6; cdr3_aa: CASSYKRGSGNTIYF
d_call: .; j_call: TRBJ2-6; v_call: TRBV14; cdr3_aa: CASSQLPPRFSGANVLTF
d_call: TRBD1; j_call: TRBJ2-7; v_call: TRBV6-5; cdr3_aa: CATRDRAYEQYF
d_call: TRBD2; j_call: TRBJ2-3; v_call: TRBV6-6; cdr3_aa: CASSYSSGTSGRTDTQYF
d_call: TRBD1; j_call: TRBJ1-2; v_call: TRBV4-1; cdr3_aa: CASSQGTGQGAYGYTF
d_call: TRBD2; j_call: TRBJ2-5; v_call: TRBV25-1; cdr3_aa: CASSEWGGQKETQYF
d_call: .; j_call: TRBJ1-5; v_call: TRBV30; cdr3_aa: CAWSVAGSNQPQHF
d_call: .; j_call: TRBJ2-5; v_call: TRBV11-3; cdr3_aa: CASSGDSQETQYF
d_call: .; j_call: TRBJ2-1; v_call: TRBV3-1; cdr3_aa: CASSQEEGGRENEQFF
d_call: .; j_call: TRBJ1-1; v_call: TRBV30; cdr3_aa: CAWSVADNTEAFF
d_call: TRBD1; j_call: TRBJ2-5; v_call: TRBV6-2/TRBV6-3; cdr3_aa: CASSYFPLERGQRKETQYF
d_call: .; j_call: TRBJ1-4; v_call: TRBV7-2; cdr3_aa: CASSLAPSEKLFF
d_call: TRBD1; j_call: TRBJ1-3; v_call: TRBV3-1; cdr3_aa: CASSQTTGRGNTIYF
d_call: .; j_call: TRBJ2-1; v_call: TRBV29-1; cdr3_aa: CSVEGTGGGYEQFF
d_call: TRBD1; j_call: TRBJ2-1; v_call: TRBV18; cdr3_aa: CASSQPGQGANEQFF
d_call: TRBD1; j_call: TRBJ2-6; v_call: TRBV2; cdr3_aa: CASSTDRAGANVLTF
d_call: .; j_call: TRBJ1-4; v_call: TRBV20-1; cdr3_aa: CSARGGPNEKLFF
d_call: .; j_call: TRBJ2-6; v_call: TRBV14; cdr3_aa: CASSQDPAGGSGANVLTF
d_call: TRBD1; j_call: TRBJ2-5; v_call: TRBV12-3/TRBV12-4; cdr3_aa: CASSLGTGAFETQYF
d_call: .; j_call: TRBJ1-4; v_call: TRBV5-6; cdr3_aa: CASSFSDRLNEKLFF
d_call: TRBD2; j_call: TRBJ2-1; v_call: TRBV6-2/TRBV6-3; cdr3_aa: CASSGGTSVYNEQFF
d_call: TRBD1; j_call: TRBJ1-1; v_call: TRBV6-6; cdr3_aa: CASSLYGQGVNTEAFF
d_call: .; j_call: TRBJ2-1; v_call: TRBV9; cdr3_aa: CASSVGYRSSYNEQFF
d_call: .; j_call: TRBJ2-7; v_call: TRBV7-2; cdr3_aa: CASSLGWRGFNEQYF
d_call: .; j_call: TRBJ2-3; v_call: TRBV2; cdr3_aa: CASSVADTQYF
d_call: TRBD1; j_call: TRBJ2-7; v_call: TRBV28; cdr3_aa: CASRPGTGGSYEQYF
d_call: .; j_call: TRBJ1-5; v_call: TRBV28; cdr3_aa: CASSSPGTNQPQHF
d_call: .; j_call: TRBJ2-7; v_call: TRBV4-3; cdr3_aa: CASSQDQGGNSYEQYF
d_call: TRBD1; j_call: TRBJ2-2; v_call: TRBV6-5; cdr3_aa: CASSFPGQGNTGELFF
d_call: .; j_call: TRBJ1-6; v_call: TRBV7-2; cdr3_aa: CASSPTVRPSYNSPLHF
d_call: TRBD2; j_call: TRBJ2-3; v_call: TRBV12-3/TRBV12-4; cdr3_aa: CASTNWGGGERDTQYF
d_call: TRBD2; j_call: TRBJ2-3; v_call: TRBV13; cdr3_aa: CASSSRGLAIRDTQYF
d_call: TRBD1; j_call: TRBJ2-6; v_call: TRBV20-1; cdr3_aa: CSATGGSGANVLTF
d_call: .; j_call: TRBJ1-5; v_call: TRBV29-1; cdr3_aa: CSVGGFNQPQHF
d_call: .; j_call: TRBJ2-7; v_call: TRBV14; cdr3_aa: CASSRGTPGPYEQYF
d_call: TRBD1; j_call: TRBJ1-1; v_call: TRBV7-2; cdr3_aa: CASSLAWAGGTEAFF
d_call: TRBD1; j_call: TRBJ1-4; v_call: TRBV9; cdr3_aa: CASSVEGQGNEKLFF
d_call: .; j_call: TRBJ2-5; v_call: TRBV20-1; cdr3_aa: CSARVPWGGQSETQYF
d_call: .; j_call: TRBJ2-3; v_call: TRBV6-4; cdr3_aa: CASCTDTQYF
d_call: TRBD1; j_call: TRBJ1-5; v_call: TRBV10-3; cdr3_aa: CAISLTGEQPQHF
d_call: TRBD2; j_call: TRBJ2-1; v_call: TRBV7-2; cdr3_aa: CASSLGTSAQSSYNEQFF